This TCR beta chain was sequenced during a study of cytomegalovirus exposure and HLA in healthy donors. Study-level findings and limits: As a later analysis showed, a missense DCLRE1C variant was linked to trimming of TCR beta V- and J-genes. Clonal expansion, a later analysis showed, was greater in HLA-associated TCR beta chains than in equally common others.

A few counts support this clone. Its cognate antigen is unknown. From germline, CDR1 is MNHEY and CDR2 SVGAGI. CDR3 size: 15 residues. V was clipped by 0 bases and J by 2 bases, with 8 bases between them. The PCR was carried out with 60 Vbeta primers and 13 Jbeta primers. TCRdb's table, derived via immunoSEQ multiplex PCR, lists solely in-frame clones and lacks some. This sample has some 160,000 clones, with about 88% found just once. Material for sequencing was PBMCs. This chain uses TRBV6-5 with TRBJ1-3; maybe TRBD1 (5 bases). The TCR originated in a man aged 25-45 years in good health and CMV-seropositive. This CDR3 reads CASSYSGGPGNTIYF. CDR3 nucleotides: TGTGCCAGCAGTTACTCGGGGGGACCTGGAAACACCATATATTTT.